The present T cell receptor (beta chain) was sequenced within a study of blood T cell repertoires in COVID-19. Assay used: immunoSEQ multiplex PCR; TCRdb lists only in-frame clones, some missing. In the table there are about 280,000 clones, more than 75% of which are singletons. CDR3 length: 16 residues. Germline V gene lookup returns CDR1 LGHDT and CDR2 YNNKEL (reference sequence). V was pared by 1 base and J by 3 bases, with 15 bases between. This clonotype originated in a man aged 40-55 years with active or convalescent COVID-19. The sample consisted of peripheral blood. The chain recombines TRBV3-1 (or the pseudogene TRBV3-2) with TRBJ2-5; no clear D gene. As DNA, the CDR3 is TGTGCCAGCAGCCAAGGGCCTCCGCCTTCCAAAGAGACCCAGTACTTC. Translation: CASSQGPPPSKETQYF.